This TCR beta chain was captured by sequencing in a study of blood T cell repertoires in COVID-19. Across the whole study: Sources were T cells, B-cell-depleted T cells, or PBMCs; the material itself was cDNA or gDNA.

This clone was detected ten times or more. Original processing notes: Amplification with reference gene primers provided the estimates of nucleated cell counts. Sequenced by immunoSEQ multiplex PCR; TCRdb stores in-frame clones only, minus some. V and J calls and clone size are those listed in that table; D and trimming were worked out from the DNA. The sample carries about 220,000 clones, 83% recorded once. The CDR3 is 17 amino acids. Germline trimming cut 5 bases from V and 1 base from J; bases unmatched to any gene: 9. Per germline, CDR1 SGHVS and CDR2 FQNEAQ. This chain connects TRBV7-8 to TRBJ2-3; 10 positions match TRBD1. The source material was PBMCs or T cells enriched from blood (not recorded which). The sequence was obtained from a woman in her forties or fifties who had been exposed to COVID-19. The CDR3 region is CASSTPPGTGGTDTQYF. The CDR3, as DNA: TGTGCCAGCAGCACCCCACCGGGGACAGGGGGCACAGATACGCAGTATTTT.